The rows below give T cell receptor beta chains drawn from one sample of a study of cytomegalovirus exposure and HLA in healthy donors. The table came from immunoSEQ multiplex PCR; TCRdb's copy has only in-frame clones and leaves some out. The sample has 150,000 or so clones, more than 60% seen once; the top ten hold about 7.7%. Material: PBMCs. These receptors all stem from a woman between 40 and 50 years old in good health and CMV-seropositive. CDR3s include the opening cysteine and the closing phenylalanine or tryptophan. The D gene is left open where the match is weak. The listing skips clone size in some rows; elsewhere it reads once, few, many or a size class.

clone size	V gene	D gene	J gene	CDR3 length	CDR3 protein	CDR3 DNA
.	TRBV19	.	TRBJ1-5	13	CATARDKNQPQHF	TGTGCCACCGCTCGGGACAAGAATCAGCCCCAGCATTTT
once	TRBV6-5	TRBD1	TRBJ2-7	14	CASTPPGQGYEQYF	TGTGCCAGCACCCCACCGGGACAGGGGTACGAGCAGTACTTC
.	TRBV29-1	.	TRBJ1-1	13	CSVEPGAGTEAFF	TGCAGCGTTGAGCCAGGGGCAGGCACTGAAGCTTTCTTT
few	TRBV5-8	.	TRBJ1-1	13	CASSLRQGSEAFF	TGTGCCAGCAGCTTGCGGCAGGGGTCTGAAGCTTTCTTT
.	TRBV28	.	TRBJ1-5	14	CASSLSPGVEGQHF	TGTGCCAGCAGTTTATCCCCAGGGGTAGAAGGCCAGCATTTT
.	TRBV5-1	.	TRBJ2-7	13	CASSSPSAYEQYF	TGCGCCAGCAGCTCCCCCTCGGCCTACGAGCAGTACTTC
.	TRBV25-1	.	TRBJ2-2	13	CASENPDTGELFF	TGTGCCAGCGAAAATCCAGATACCGGGGAGCTGTTTTTT
few	TRBV19	TRBD2	TRBJ2-1	15	CASSSGLAGENEQFF	TGTGCCAGTAGTAGTGGACTAGCGGGAGAGAATGAGCAGTTCTTC
.	TRBV19	TRBD2	TRBJ2-1	14	CASSIGGGTHEQFF	TGTGCCAGTAGTATAGGGGGGGGGACCCATGAGCAGTTCTTC
.	TRBV29-1	.	TRBJ1-5	16	CSVEVCPTEWDQPQHF	TGCAGCGTTGAAGTCTGTCCGACAGAATGGGATCAGCCCCAGCATTTT
.	TRBV28	TRBD1	TRBJ2-1	14	CASSRDRTSNEQFF	TGTGCCAGCAGTAGGGACAGGACTTCCAATGAGCAGTTCTTC
.	TRBV2	.	TRBJ2-1	11	CASSLNNEQFF	TGTGCCAGCAGTTTAAACAATGAGCAGTTCTTC
few	TRBV2	.	TRBJ2-5	12	CASSTGAETQYF	TGTGCCAGCAGTACTGGAGCCGAGACCCAGTACTTC
.	TRBV7-3	.	TRBJ2-1	18	CASSPTGLALSSYNEQFF	TGTGCCAGCAGCCCCACCGGGCTAGCGCTTAGCTCCTACAATGAGCAGTTCTTC